Below are 18 T cell receptor beta chains sequenced from a single sample in a study of cytomegalovirus exposure and HLA in healthy donors. Assay used: immunoSEQ multiplex PCR; TCRdb lists only in-frame clones, some missing. The table has more than 60,000 clones, nearly 98% seen once. Sequencing input: PBMCs. The source of these receptors is a woman aged 18-29 years in good health and CMV-seropositive.

The V and J genes are TRBV9 and TRBJ2-7; TRBD2 is a possible D gene (5 bases). This CDR3 region has 16 residues. Germline CDR1 is SGDLS and CDR2 is YYNGEE. V was shortened by 3 bases and J by 2 bases, with 18 bases between the two germline ends. The CDR3 protein is CASSATGAGGAYEQYF. DNA for the CDR3: TGTGCCAGCAGCGCCACCGGCGCGGGTGGGGCCTACGAGCAGTACTTC.

This chain uses TRBV11-3 with TRBJ2-3; TRBD2 matches at 7 bases. The germline V gene has CDR1 SGHNT and CDR2 YENEEA. The CDR3 is made up of 14 amino acids. Trimming at V came to 1 base and at J to 4 bases, leaving 2 bases not matched to a gene. The CDR3 is CASSLGGGSDTQYF. CDR3 DNA sequence: TGTGCCAGCAGCTTAGGGGGGGGGTCAGATACGCAGTATTTT.

The count of this clone is one. V is TRBV13 and J is TRBJ2-7; D not certain. The CDR3 has 12 residues. Trimming cost V 0 bases and J 6 bases, with 6 bases left between them. The germline V gene has CDR1 PRHDT and CDR2 FYEKMQ (reference sequence). CDR3 residues: CASSLGLREQYF. The CDR3 DNA reads TGTGCCAGCAGCTTAGGGTTGCGCGAGCAGTACTTC.

V is TRBV30 and J is TRBJ2-7, with 13 bases identical to TRBD2. CDR3 size: 18 residues. The ends lost 0 bases at V and 4 bases at J; junction bases unmatched: 12. The V gene's germline CDR1 is GTSNPN and CDR2 SVGIG (reference sequence). The CDR3 DNA is TGTGCCTGGAGTGTACCGTCCGGAGGACTAGCGGGAGTATACGAGCAGTACTTC. Translating it yields CAWSVPSGGLAGVYEQYF.

V and J are TRBV11-1 and TRBJ2-7; 7 bases agree with TRBD1. Germline CDR1 SGHAT, CDR2 FQDESV (reference sequence). The CDR3 covers 14 residues. The V segment lost 1 base and the J segment 3 bases; nucleotides outside the gene matches: 3. CDR3 nucleotide sequence: TGTGCCAGCAGCTTAGGGACAGGTTACTACGAGCAGTACTTC. Translated: CASSLGTGYYEQYF.

The V and J genes are TRBV6-5 and TRBJ2-3, with D maybe TRBD1 (6 bases). Germline V CDR1 and CDR2: MNHEY, SVGAGI. V was clipped by 2 bases and J by 4 bases, with 16 bases between them. The CDR3 has 16 amino acids. CDR3 residues: CASSYGSGVSADTQYF. The CDR3 bases are TGTGCCAGCAGTTACGGGTCAGGGGTTTCGGCAGATACGCAGTATTTT.

The genes are TRBV7-2 and TRBJ2-2; D is unclear. The CDR3 has 15 amino acids. Trimming cost V 0 bases and J 0 bases, with 5 bases left between them. Per the germline V gene, CDR1 is SGHTA and CDR2 is FQGNSA. This chain's CDR3 is CASSLASTNTGELFF. CDR3 nucleotides: TGTGCCAGCAGCTTAGCCAGTACGAACACCGGGGAGCTGTTTTTT. The variable domain in full, completed from reference TRBV7-2 and TRBJ2-2, reads GAGVSQSPSNKVTEKGKDVELRCDPISGHTALYWYRQSLGQGLEFLIYFQGNSAPDKSGLPSDRFSAERTGGSVSTLTIQRTQQEDSAVYLCASSLASTNTGELFFGEGSRLTVL.

The chain recombines TRBV25-1 with TRBJ2-7, with D possibly being TRBD1 (6 bases). Trimming took 0 bases from V and 5 from J, leaving 17 bases between them. CDR1 MGHDK and CDR2 SYGVNS come from the germline V gene. CDR3 length equals 16 residues. The CDR3: CASSEYGRTGSNEQYF. The CDR3 nucleotides read TGTGCCAGCAGTGAATATGGGCGCACAGGGTCAAACGAGCAGTACTTC.

The CDR3 DNA reads as TGTGCCAGCAGCCTTTCCGCCGACATCGACACCGGGGAGCTGTTTTTT. Translated: CASSLSADIDTGELFF. The chain is built from TRBV9 and TRBJ2-2; D ambiguous. Germline CDR1 reads SGDLS; CDR2 reads YYNGEE. Trimming took 4 bases from V and 3 from J, leaving 16 bases between them. CDR3 length: 16 residues. Supplemented by reference TRBV9 and TRBJ2-2, the full variable domain reads DSGVTQTPKHLITATGQRVTLRCSPRSGDLSVYWYQQSLDQGLQFLIQYYNGEERAKGNILERFSAQQFPDLHSELNLSSLELGDSALYFCASSLSADIDTGELFFGEGSRLTVL.

This chain links TRBV6-6 with TRBJ1-4; D might be TRBD1 (6 bases). CDR1 MNHNY and CDR2 SVGAGI come from the germline V gene (reference sequence). The CDR3 is 13 amino acids. V lost 2 bases to trimming and J lost 12 bases, with 13 bases between them. The CDR3 here is CASSYRAGGELFF. CDR3 nucleotide sequence: TGTGCCAGCAGTTACCGCGCGGGGGGCGAACTGTTTTTT.

V gene TRBV7-9 combines with J gene TRBJ1-1; no firm D call. CDR1 SEHNR and CDR2 FQNEAQ come from the germline V gene (reference sequence). Trimming pared 1 base from V and 5 bases from J, leaving 5 bases between. The CDR3 is 12 amino acids. The DNA of the CDR3 is TGTGCCAGCAGCTTAGTCCGTACTGAAGCTTTCTTT. Its protein product is CASSLVRTEAFF. Full variable domain (missing parts from reference TRBV7-9 and TRBJ1-1): DTGVSQNPRHKITKRGQNVTFRCDPISEHNRLYWYRQTLGQGPEFLTYFQNEAQLEKSRLLSDRFSAERPKGSFSTLEIQRTEQGDSAMYLCASSLVRTEAFFGQGTRLTVV.

Here the CDR3 reads CASSLSLAGAWETQYF. The CDR3 DNA reads as TGTGCCAGCAGTTTATCACTAGCGGGAGCTTGGGAGACCCAGTACTTC. This rearrangement joins TRBV27 to TRBJ2-5; 11 positions match TRBD2. Looked up from germline, CDR1 is MNHEY and CDR2 is SMNVEV (reference sequence). The trim removed 0 bases at V and 5 bases at J, leaving 5 bases unmatched. The CDR3 is 16 amino acids.

This chain uses TRBV19 with TRBJ1-3; D gene uncertain. Germline CDR1 is LNHDA and CDR2 is SQIVND (reference sequence). The V end was cut by 3 bases, the J end by 2 bases, with 8 bases between. CDR3 length: 14 amino acids. The CDR3 DNA reads as TGTGCCAGTAGTATCCCGGGAACTGGAAACACCATATATTTT. Its protein is CASSIPGTGNTIYF.

This chain connects TRBV7-9 to TRBJ2-5; 10 bases are a match to TRBD2. The germline V gene encodes CDR1 SEHNR and CDR2 FQNEAQ (reference sequence). The CDR3 is 14 amino acids. J was trimmed by 6 bases and V by 1 base; bases with no gene match: 2. This chain's CDR3 is CASSLEREGKTQYF. The CDR3 bases are TGTGCCAGCAGCTTAGAGCGGGAGGGAAAGACCCAGTACTTC. Full variable domain (missing parts from reference TRBV7-9 and TRBJ2-5): DTGVSQNPRHKITKRGQNVTFRCDPISEHNRLYWYRQTLGQGPEFLTYFQNEAQLEKSRLLSDRFSAERPKGSFSTLEIQRTEQGDSAMYLCASSLEREGKTQYFGPGTRLLVL.

As to this clone: Different DNA sequences within this sample yield the same CDR3. The chain uses TRBV15 and TRBJ1-1, with 7 positions matching TRBD1. The CDR3 contains 15 residues. V lost 1 base and J lost 5; bases outside the gene matches: 7. Germline CDR1 is LNHNV and CDR2 is YYDKDF (reference sequence). The CDR3 protein is CATSRGETGSTEAFF. The DNA of the CDR3 is TGTGCCACCAGCAGAGGGGAGACAGGGAGTACTGAAGCTTTCTTT.

The chain uses TRBV7-9 and TRBJ2-1, with TRBD2 identical over 8 bases. Germline lookup yields CDR1 SEHNR and CDR2 FQNEAQ (reference sequence). The ends lost 4 bases at V and 7 bases at J; junction bases unmatched: 9. The CDR3 is 15 residues long. DNA of the CDR3: TGTGCCAGCAGCTCACTCCAGCGGGAGATAAATGAGCAGTTCTTC. Its protein is CASSSLQREINEQFF.

The rearrangement links TRBV6-5 to TRBJ1-2; possibly TRBD1 for D (6 bases). In germline, CDR1 is MNHEY, CDR2 SVGAGI. The CDR3 is 14 amino acids. V was pared by 5 bases and J by 4 bases, with 14 bases between. The CDR3 region has the DNA TGTGCCAGCAGTGAAGTTGGGGGCGCCTATGGCTACACCTTC. Its protein product is CASSEVGGAYGYTF.

CDR3 sequence (DNA): TGTGCCAGCAGTTACTCAGGGACTAGTGAGACCCAGTACTTC. Its protein product is CASSYSGTSETQYF. V and J are TRBV6-6 and TRBJ2-5; the match to TRBD2 covers 8 bases. The CDR3 consists of 14 residues. Germline assignment: CDR1 MNHNY and CDR2 SVGAGI (reference sequence). The J segment lost 5 bases and the V segment lost 0 bases, leaving 2 bases of the junction unmatched.